One sample yielded the 29 T cell receptor beta chains listed below, sequenced in a study of control samples from healthy donors and cancer patients. Sequencing used immunoSEQ multiplex PCR; TCRdb keeps in-frame clones, though not all of them. Of around 250,000 clones listed, about 80% are singletons. Sequencing input: PBMCs. These receptors were taken from a woman in her sixties or seventies with lung cancer.

J is TRBJ2-2 and V is TRBV5-1; D unresolved. V was cut by 1 base and J by 4 bases, with 11 bases left in between. This CDR3 contains 15 residues. The germline V gene encodes CDR1 SGHRS and CDR2 YFSETQ. CDR3 region: CASSLQELGTGELFF. CDR3 coding DNA: TGCGCCAGCAGCTTGCAGGAATTGGGCACCGGGGAGCTGTTTTTT.

This chain joins TRBV5-1 and TRBJ1-1; D remains ambiguous. V lost 4 bases and J lost 1, with 17 bases in between. The CDR3 consists of 16 residues. CDR1 SGHRS and CDR2 YFSETQ come from the germline V gene. For the CDR3, the DNA is TGCGCCAGCAGCGAAAATCCAGGTCTCCGGAACACTGAAGCTTTCTTT. Its protein product is CASSENPGLRNTEAFF.

The chain combines TRBV11-2 with TRBJ2-7; possibly TRBD1 for D (6 bases). The CDR3 length is 12 residues. Germline assignment: CDR1 SGHAT and CDR2 FQNNGV. Between the trimmed V and J ends, which lost 1 base and 6 bases, there was a span of 7 bases. The DNA of the CDR3 is TGTGCCAGCAGCTTAGCCAGGGGCGAGCAGTACTTC. This translates into CASSLARGEQYF. Full variable domain (remainder filled in from reference TRBV11-2 and TRBJ2-7): EAGVAQSPRYKIIEKRQSVAFWCNPISGHATLYWYQQILGQGPKLLIQFQNNGVVDDSQLPKDRFSAERLKGVDSTLKIQPAKLEDSAVYLCASSLARGEQYFGPGTRLTVT.

The chain combines TRBV5-5 with TRBJ1-5; D may be TRBD1 (6 bases). Trimming cost V 0 bases and J 7 bases, with 11 bases left between them. CDR3 length: 14 amino acids. Germline V gene data show CDR1 as SGHKS and CDR2 as YYEKEE (reference sequence). The CDR3 spells CASSLDRVRQPQHF. CDR3 sequence (DNA): TGTGCCAGCAGCTTGGACAGGGTACGGCAGCCCCAGCATTTT.

The V call is TRBV27, the J call TRBJ1-6, with D perhaps matching TRBD1 (5 bases). The germline V and J ends were trimmed by 3 bases and 9 bases, with 9 bases remaining between them. Germline assignment: CDR1 MNHEY and CDR2 SMNVEV (reference sequence). The CDR3 contains 13 residues. This chain's CDR3 is CASSFWGRSPLHF. The CDR3 bases are TGTGCCAGCAGTTTTTGGGGACGTTCACCCCTCCACTTT.

The gene calls are TRBV5-4 and TRBJ1-2; 8 nucleotides align to TRBD1. Germline lookup yields CDR1 SGHNT and CDR2 YYREEE (reference sequence). The CDR3 has 14 residues. V was clipped by 6 bases and J by 4 bases; unmatched bases: 8. The CDR3: CASTDSGGGYGYTF. In nucleotides, the CDR3 is TGTGCCAGCACAGACTCAGGGGGCGGCTATGGCTACACCTTC.

The chain couples TRBV19 to TRBJ2-1; TRBD2 matches 10 bases. Looked up from germline, CDR1 is LNHDA and CDR2 is SQIVND (reference sequence). The CDR3 totals 14 residues. The V gene end was trimmed by 5 bases and the J gene end by 8 bases; junction bases not matched to a gene: 6. The CDR3 region is CASSWSGTSDEQFF. In DNA, the CDR3 is TGTGCCAGTAGTTGGTCCGGGACTAGCGATGAGCAGTTCTTC.

The V call is TRBV29-1, the J call TRBJ2-3; 10 nucleotides agree with TRBD1. This CDR3 region has 12 residues. J was trimmed by 6 bases and V by 6 bases; bases with no gene match: 3. Germline CDR1 is SQVTM and CDR2 is ANQGSEA. This chain's CDR3 is CSVGTGADTQYF. CDR3 nucleotides: TGCAGCGTCGGGACAGGGGCCGATACGCAGTATTTT.

Concerning this clone itself: Distinct nucleotide sequences in the sample also encode this CDR3. The rearrangement uses TRBV3-1 (or the pseudogene TRBV3-2) and TRBJ1-2, with D unresolved. This CDR3 region has 14 residues. V shed 4 bases and J shed 2 bases, with 11 bases lying between them. Germline-derived CDR1 and CDR2 are LGHDT and YNNKEL (reference sequence). The CDR3 here is CASSPLTANYGYTF. For the CDR3, the DNA is TGTGCCAGCAGCCCCTTAACAGCAAACTATGGCTACACCTTC.

The DNA of the CDR3 is TGTGCCAGCATTAGGGGGGGGCCGAATGAAAAACTGTTTTTT. It is translated as CASIRGGPNEKLFF. J is TRBJ1-4 and V is TRBV2; a possible D gene is TRBD1 (6 bases). The CDR3 extends over 14 amino acids. Germline loops: CDR1 SNHLY, CDR2 FYNNEI. The V end was cut by 7 bases, the J end by 5 bases, with 14 bases between.

V is TRBV5-4 and J is TRBJ2-3; D unresolved. From germline, CDR1 is SGHNT and CDR2 YYREEE (reference sequence). The CDR3 covers 14 residues. Trimming left V 0 bases short and J 4 bases short, with 9 bases between. The CDR3 sequence: CASSLEGQADTQYF. The CDR3 DNA is TGTGCCAGCAGCTTGGAGGGCCAAGCAGATACGCAGTATTTT.

This clone was found once. Other DNA sequences in the sample encode the same CDR3. The chain has TRBV5-4 and TRBJ2-1; D may be TRBD2 (6 bases). Trimming left V 1 base short and J 1 base short, with 9 bases between. Per germline, CDR1 SGHNT and CDR2 YYREEE (reference sequence). CDR3 length: 15 amino acids. Written as DNA, the CDR3 is TGTGCCAGCAGCTTGTTGGGGGGATCCTACAATGAGCAGTTCTTC. The encoded protein is CASSLLGGSYNEQFF.

The V and J genes are TRBV7-8 and TRBJ1-2, with 7 positions matching TRBD1. The CDR3 has 13 amino acids. Per germline, CDR1 SGHVS and CDR2 FQNEAQ. Trimming at V came to 1 base and at J to 8 bases, leaving 4 bases not matched to a gene. The CDR3 bases are TGTGCCAGCAGCTTAGAAACAGGGGTGGGCTACACCTTC. Encoded protein: CASSLETGVGYTF.

The CDR3 spells CASSLGQGVVNTEAFF. CDR3 DNA: TGTGCCAGCAGCTTGGGGCAGGGGGTAGTGAACACTGAAGCTTTCTTT. This rearrangement joins TRBV5-4 to TRBJ1-1, with 7 nucleotides matching TRBD1. The CDR3 contains 16 residues. CDR1 and CDR2 from the germline V gene are SGHNT and YYREEE (reference sequence). J lost 0 bases, V lost 0 bases, and 5 bases had no gene match.

This chain connects TRBV5-1 to TRBJ1-1; 7 bases fit TRBD1. This CDR3 is built from 16 residues. V lost 6 bases and J lost 1; bases outside the gene matches: 12. Per the germline V gene, CDR1 is SGHRS and CDR2 is YFSETQ. The CDR3 reads CASKVAGGRGNTEAFF. CDR3 nucleotides: TGCGCCAGCAAAGTCGCAGGGGGACGGGGGAACACTGAAGCTTTCTTT.

A single count supports this clone. CDR3 sequence reads: CASSRDGRNTEAFF. The CDR3 nucleotides are TGTGCCAGTAGCCGGGACGGACGAAACACTGAAGCTTTCTTT. The chain uses TRBV19 and TRBJ1-1; D may be TRBD1 (5 bases). CDR1 is LNHDA and CDR2 is SQIVND in the germline V gene (reference sequence). The length of the CDR3 is 14 residues. V lost 6 bases, J lost 2 bases, and 13 bases lay in between.

As regards this clone: Additional DNA sequences in this sample encode the identical CDR3. The chain carries TRBV2 and TRBJ2-1; D ambiguous. Germline CDR1 is SNHLY and CDR2 is FYNNEI. V shed 7 bases and J shed 3 bases, with 4 bases lying between them. The CDR3 runs 11 residues. As DNA, the CDR3 is TGTGCCAGCACAAGCTACAATGAGCAGTTCTTC. Its translation is CASTSYNEQFF. Full variable domain (outside the CDR3, taken from reference TRBV2 and TRBJ2-1): EPEVTQTPSHQVTQMGQEVILRCVPISNHLYFYWYRQILGQKVEFLVSFYNNEISEKSEIFDDQFSVERPDGSNFTLKIRSTKLEDSAMYFCASTSYNEQFFGPGTRLTVL.

There are a few counts of this clone. The chain couples TRBV7-8 to TRBJ2-7; 12 positions match TRBD1. V was pared by 0 bases and J by 4 bases, with 7 bases of the junction left unmatched. The CDR3 consists of 17 residues. Germline loops: CDR1 SGHVS, CDR2 FQNEAQ. The CDR3 DNA reads as TGTGCCAGCAGCTTAGCCCCGGGACAGGGGGCTGGTTACGAGCAGTACTTC. Translation gives CASSLAPGQGAGYEQYF. Full variable domain (remainder filled in from reference TRBV7-8 and TRBJ2-7): GAGVSQSPRYKVAKRGQDVALRCDPISGHVSLFWYQQALGQGPEFLTYFQNEAQLDKSGLPSDRFFAERPEGSVSTLKIQRTQQEDSAVYLCASSLAPGQGAGYEQYFGPGTRLTVT.

The V gene is TRBV28, the J gene TRBJ1-3, with 9 bases lining up with TRBD1. The V gene end was trimmed by 4 bases and the J gene end by 5 bases; junction bases not matched to a gene: 3. The CDR3 sequence is 14 residues long. CDR1 MDHEN and CDR2 SYDVKM come from the germline V gene. The CDR3 reads CASSWGTGRNTIYF. CDR3 DNA: TGTGCCAGCAGTTGGGGGACAGGGAGAAACACCATATATTTT.

The V gene is TRBV7-3, the J gene TRBJ2-2, with TRBD2 identical over 8 bases. This CDR3 is 13 amino acids long. Germline V CDR1 and CDR2: SGHTA, FQGTGA. Trimming removed 5 bases from V and 6 bases from J; junction bases left unmatched: 2. The CDR3 loop is CASSRTSPGELFF. CDR3 DNA sequence: TGTGCCAGCAGCCGGACTAGCCCCGGGGAGCTGTTTTTT.

V usage is TRBV7-6 and J usage is TRBJ1-1; TRBD1 matches at 7 bases. Germline V gene data show CDR1 as SGHVS and CDR2 as FNYEAQ. The V and J ends lost 5 bases and 3 bases, in that order; junction bases with no gene match: 12. This CDR3 has 16 residues. CDR3 region: CASSPNALTGHTEAFF. CDR3 nucleotide sequence: TGTGCCAGCAGCCCTAATGCATTGACAGGGCACACTGAAGCTTTCTTT.

V usage is TRBV7-2 and J usage is TRBJ1-2; D is uncertain. CDR1 is SGHTA and CDR2 is FQGNSA in the germline V gene. V lost 4 bases and J 5 bases, leaving 11 bases between the germline ends. The CDR3 runs to 13 residues. This chain's CDR3 is CASSSMVLYGYTF. The CDR3 DNA sequence: TGTGCCAGCAGCTCCATGGTTTTGTATGGCTACACCTTC.

V gene TRBV6-1 combines with J gene TRBJ1-1, with unresolved D. CDR1 MNHNS and CDR2 SASEGT come from the germline V gene. The ends were cut back, 1 base at V and 5 bases at J, with 17 bases in the middle. This CDR3 contains 16 residues. The CDR3 DNA sequence: TGTGCCAGCAGTGAAGGGTACGGGGTATCGGGGACTGAAGCTTTCTTT. Protein sequence: CASSEGYGVSGTEAFF.

This chain links TRBV7-3 with TRBJ1-1; 7 bases agree with TRBD1. The CDR3 runs 14 residues. V gave up 1 base and J gave up 5 bases; unmatched junction bases: 4. Germline CDR1 reads SGHTA; CDR2 reads FQGTGA. The CDR3 region has the DNA TGTGCCAGCAGCTTAAACAGGGGTGAAACTGAAGCTTTCTTT. Its protein product is CASSLNRGETEAFF.

This chain uses TRBV5-5 with TRBJ2-1; D tentatively reads TRBD1 or TRBD2 (5 bases each). The germline V gene has CDR1 SGHKS and CDR2 YYEKEE (reference sequence). The CDR3 is 16 amino acids. V dropped 3 bases and J dropped 4 bases, with 17 bases sitting between them. The CDR3: CASSWDRSLGYNEQFF. The CDR3 DNA reads TGTGCCAGCAGCTGGGACCGAAGTCTCGGGTACAATGAGCAGTTCTTC.

The rearrangement joins TRBV24-1 to TRBJ1-2, with TRBD1 as a possible D gene (5 bases). CDR3 size: 15 residues. V shed 3 bases and J shed 1 base, with 11 bases lying between them. CDR1 and CDR2 (germline): KGHDR, SFDVKD. The CDR3 sequence is CATSDGVGGNYGYTF. The CDR3 DNA is TGTGCCACCAGTGATGGGGTGGGGGGTAACTATGGCTACACCTTC.

This chain joins TRBV7-9 and TRBJ1-4; D is unresolved. The V end was cut by 1 base, the J end by 12 bases, with 12 bases between. The CDR3 totals 13 residues. Germline CDR1 SEHNR, CDR2 FQNEAQ (reference sequence). The CDR3 coding sequence is TGTGCCAGCAGCTTAGACGGGTTTACGGAACTGTTTTTT. Translation gives CASSLDGFTELFF.

This sequence joins TRBV5-1 and TRBJ1-6; D unclear. CDR1 and CDR2 (germline): SGHRS, YFSETQ. V lost 0 bases, J lost 13 bases, and 11 bases lay in between. The CDR3 has 13 residues. CDR3 in amino acids: CASSLVGRSPLHF. CDR3 nucleotide sequence: TGCGCCAGCAGCTTGGTTGGCAGATCGCCCCTCCACTTT.

CDR3 protein: CASRTPGSLSYEQYF. The CDR3, as DNA: TGTGCCAGCAGAACTCCGGGGTCTTTGTCGTACGAGCAGTACTTC. V and J are TRBV28 and TRBJ2-7, with a weak D call TRBD2 (5 bases). CDR1 MDHEN and CDR2 SYDVKM come from the germline V gene. V was cut by 6 bases and J by 4 bases, with 19 bases left in between. The CDR3 contains 15 residues.